A selection of T cell receptor beta chains follows, all from one sample in a study of T cell responses to AZD1222 COVID-19 vaccine. Clones were read by immunoSEQ multiplex PCR, and TCRdb kept only the in-frame ones, dropping some. The sample includes about 200,000 clones, approximately 90% seen only once; the top ten take 3% to 3.5%. The sequencing used peripheral blood, collected 28 days after the second AZD1222 dose. These receptors all stem from an adult who received the AZD1222 COVID-19 vaccine. Each CDR3 is given with its conserved first and last residue. Each record gives: V gene, D gene, clone size, J gene, CDR3 DNA, CDR3 protein. D genes are given only for firm matches. Only some rows state a clone size, as once, few, many or a class for expanded clones.

TRBV28	.	.	TRBJ1-4	TGTGCCAGCAGTTCCTTGACAGGCGTTAATGAAAAACTGTTTTTT	CASSSLTGVNEKLFF
TRBV20-1	.	.	TRBJ2-1	TGCAGTGCTAGAGACGCCGGTTTGTTCTTC	CSARDAGLFF
TRBV5-4	.	.	TRBJ1-2	TGTGCCAGCAGCTTGTATGGGATCGGCTACACCTTC	CASSLYGIGYTF
TRBV28	.	few	TRBJ2-3	TGTGCCAGCAGTAAGCCACTAGTTGGGGGCTACGCAGATACGCAGTATTTT	CASSKPLVGGYADTQYF
TRBV7-8	TRBD2	.	TRBJ2-7	TGTGCCAGCAGCTTAGTAAGCGGGGGCTACGAGCAGTACTTC	CASSLVSGGYEQYF
TRBV24-1	.	.	TRBJ2-3	TGTGCCACCAGTGACCCCCGGACATCCACAGATACGCAGTATTTT	CATSDPRTSTDTQYF
TRBV18	.	.	TRBJ2-7	TGTGCCAGCTCACTCTCTTCGGGAGCCCGGGACGAGCAGTACTTC	CASSLSSGARDEQYF
TRBV19	.	.	TRBJ2-1	TGTGCCAGTAGTTCCTATCGAAATGAGCAGTTCTTC	CASSSYRNEQFF
TRBV12-3/TRBV12-4	.	.	TRBJ2-7	TGTGCCAGCAGTCCAAGGACGGGCGAGCAGTACTTC	CASSPRTGEQYF
TRBV4-1	TRBD1	.	TRBJ1-2	TGCGCCAGCAGCCCCTCAGGGGGTGGCTACACCTTC	CASSPSGGGYTF
TRBV27	.	.	TRBJ1-2	TGTGCCAGCAGTTCAGGGAGGGGGGATAACTATGGCTACACCTTC	CASSSGRGDNYGYTF
TRBV3-1/TRBV3-2	.	.	TRBJ1-3	TGTGCCAGCAGCCAAGAGGGGGTGCTTGGAAACACCATATATTTT	CASSQEGVLGNTIYF
TRBV1	.	.	TRBJ2-3	TGCACCAGCGGGACTAGTTGCCTTTTCACCGATACGCAGTATTTT	CTSGTSCLFTDTQYF
TRBV15	.	once	TRBJ1-2	TGTGCCACCAGCACACTGGGGACCTATGGCTACACCTTC	CATSTLGTYGYTF
TRBV7-2	.	.	TRBJ2-1	TGTGCCAGCAGCCATGGCGGTGGAAACCTCTTAGGGGATGAGCAGTTCTTC	CASSHGGGNLLGDEQFF
TRBV7-2	.	.	TRBJ1-4	TGTGCCAGCAGCTTAGGGGGCAACCCAGGGGAGAAACTGTTTTTT	CASSLGGNPGEKLFF
TRBV5-1	.	once	TRBJ1-2	TGCGCCAGCAGCTTGGCGGGACGGGACTATGGCTACACCTTC	CASSLAGRDYGYTF
TRBV24-1	.	.	TRBJ2-5	TGTGCCACCAGTGATAGGGTTTGGGAGACCCAGTACTTC	CATSDRVWETQYF
TRBV7-2	.	.	TRBJ2-1	TGTGCCAGCAGCTTAATACTAGCAAGTAATGAGCAGTTCTTC	CASSLILASNEQFF
TRBV25-1	.	.	TRBJ1-2	TGTGCCAGCGCTTCCGGGGAACGGAACTATGGCTACACCTTC	CASASGERNYGYTF
TRBV3-1/TRBV3-2	TRBD1	once	TRBJ1-5	TGTGCCAGCAGCCAATCAGGTGACAGGGTAGTTGATCAGCCCCAGCATTTT	CASSQSGDRVVDQPQHF
TRBV2	.	.	TRBJ1-1	TGTGCCAGCAGTGAGTCAACTTTAATTCGGAACACTGAAGCTTTCTTT	CASSESTLIRNTEAFF
TRBV14	TRBD1	.	TRBJ1-4	TGTGCCAGCAGCCGTTGGACAGGGAAGGATAATGAAAAACTGTTTTTT	CASSRWTGKDNEKLFF
TRBV28	.	once	TRBJ1-2	TGTGCCAGCAGTTTTCTCGGGGGATCGGGTGGCTACACCTTC	CASSFLGGSGGYTF
TRBV5-1	.	.	TRBJ1-5	TGCGCCAGCAGCGCGGAATGGACAGCTAGCCTTCAGCCCCAGCATTTT	CASSAEWTASLQPQHF
TRBV28	TRBD1	.	TRBJ2-7	TGTGCCAGCAGTTTATGGGCGGATTCCACAGGGGTAGCTCTGGGTCAACACTTC	CASSLWADSTGVALGQHF
TRBV30	.	.	TRBJ1-1	TGTGCCTGGAACAGCGGGGAAGTGAACACTGAAGCTTTCTTT	CAWNSGEVNTEAFF
TRBV27	.	.	TRBJ2-5	TGTGCCAGCAGTTTAACAGCCTCTCTACAAGAGACCCAGTACTTC	CASSLTASLQETQYF
TRBV18	.	.	TRBJ1-4	TGTGCCAGCGGGCGCGAGAGGGGAGGACGGAGTAATGAAAAACTGTTTTTT	CASGRERGGRSNEKLFF
TRBV7-2	.	.	TRBJ2-1	TGTGCCAGCAGCTCCGCCCAGGGTCGGGGTGAGCAGTTCTTC	CASSSAQGRGEQFF
TRBV21-1	.	.	TRBJ1-5	TGTGCCAGCAAAGTGGAGGACAGCCATCAGCCCCAGCATTTT	CASKVEDSHQPQHF
TRBV5-1	TRBD1	.	TRBJ2-2	TGCGCCAGCAGCTTGCGTCCCAGGGGGCCCACCGGGGAGCTGTTTTTT	CASSLRPRGPTGELFF
TRBV6-5	.	.	TRBJ2-2	TGTGCCAGCAGTTACGAGGGGGCCGGGGAGCTGTTTTTT	CASSYEGAGELFF
TRBV7-3	.	few	TRBJ1-1	TGTGCCAGCAGCTTAAGGCAGGCGAACACTGAAGCTTTCTTT	CASSLRQANTEAFF
TRBV28	.	.	TRBJ2-1	TGTGCCAGCAGGGGCGGTTGGGGCCTTGAGCAGTTCTTC	CASRGGWGLEQFF
TRBV7-2	.	.	TRBJ2-3	TGTGCCAGCAGCTTAGTGATGCCAGGGCCCTCCACAGATACGCAGTATTTT	CASSLVMPGPSTDTQYF
TRBV6-5	TRBD1	.	TRBJ2-1	TGTGCCAGCAGTTCGGACAGGGTTTTCAATGAGCAGTTCTTC	CASSSDRVFNEQFF
TRBV27	.	.	TRBJ2-7	TGTGCCAGCACTTCGGGTGGTGGCGGGATCAACGAGCAGTACTTC	CASTSGGGGINEQYF
TRBV7-8	TRBD2	.	TRBJ2-1	TGTGCCAGCAGTTCTAGCGGCCCCTATTCTGGCAATGAGCAGTTCTTC	CASSSSGPYSGNEQFF
TRBV5-1	TRBD1	.	TRBJ1-1	TGCGCCTCGGCTTTACAGGGGGTGGGGACTGAAGCTTTCTTT	CASALQGVGTEAFF
TRBV4-1	.	.	TRBJ1-6	TGCGCCAGCAGCCAAGCTGTCTCCTATAATTCACCCCTCCACTTT	CASSQAVSYNSPLHF
TRBV7-2	.	.	TRBJ2-7	TGTGCCAGCAGCTTAGGGGGGACTTCTTACGAGCAGTACTTC	CASSLGGTSYEQYF
TRBV21-1	.	.	TRBJ1-1	TGTGCCAGCAGCAATCGACAGGGGGCTTTACCCCTGAGTAGTACTGAAGCTTTCTTT	CASSNRQGALPLSSTEAFF
TRBV19	.	.	TRBJ1-4	TGTGCCAGTAGTGAGGCCTATAATGAAAAACTGTTTTTT	CASSEAYNEKLFF
TRBV7-2	.	.	TRBJ1-6	TGTGCCAGCAGCCCGTATGGGGGTGGGGGTAATTCACCCCTCCACTTT	CASSPYGGGGNSPLHF
TRBV21-1	.	.	TRBJ2-5	TGTGCCAGCAGCAAAGGAAGGACTAGCGGGAGGGCCGGGGAGACCCAGTACTTC	CASSKGRTSGRAGETQYF
TRBV19	.	.	TRBJ2-4	TGTGCCAGTACCCTCCGTCCCACATTCTCAGCCAAAAACATTCAGTACTTC	CASTLRPTFSAKNIQYF
TRBV20-1	.	.	TRBJ1-2	TGCAGTGCTAGAGATCCCGGTGGCTACACCTTC	CSARDPGGYTF
TRBV4-1	.	.	TRBJ1-1	TGCGCCAGCAGTAAAAAAAAAGACACTGAAGCTTTCTTT	CASSKKKDTEAFF
TRBV18	.	.	TRBJ1-1	TGTGCCAGCTCACCGGAGGGGTCGAACACTGAAGCTTTCTTT	CASSPEGSNTEAFF
TRBV7-3	TRBD2	.	TRBJ2-1	TGTGCCAGCAGCTTATATCCCTCGGGACTAGCGGGCTACAATGAGCAGTTCTTC	CASSLYPSGLAGYNEQFF
TRBV7-2	TRBD1	.	TRBJ1-5	TGTGCCAGCTCCCGGGGGGGGGACAGAAAGGAGCCCCAGCATTTT	CASSRGGDRKEPQHF
TRBV28	.	once	TRBJ2-3	TGTGCCAGCAGTTTCCGGGGTAGCACAGATACGCAGTATTTT	CASSFRGSTDTQYF
TRBV12-5	TRBD2	.	TRBJ2-2	TGTGCTAGTGCCAGAGGGACTAGCGGGAGAACCGGGGAGCTGTTTTTT	CASARGTSGRTGELFF
TRBV4-2	.	.	TRBJ2-3	TGTGCCAGCAGCCAAGAGGCTAGCACAGATACGCAGTATTTT	CASSQEASTDTQYF
TRBV27	TRBD2	.	TRBJ2-7	TGTGCCAGCAGTTTGGTGGCGGGAGGGGCAAGGGGACACTACGAGCAGTACTTC	CASSLVAGGARGHYEQYF
TRBV10-2	.	.	TRBJ2-3	TGCGCCAGCAGGGACCGAGACATGGCAGATACGCAGTATTTT	CASRDRDMADTQYF
TRBV7-2	.	.	TRBJ2-1	TGTGCCAGCAGCTTACTGACAGGTCCCTACAATGAGCAGTTCTTC	CASSLLTGPYNEQFF
TRBV4-2	TRBD2	.	TRBJ2-7	TGTGCCAGCAGCCAAGATGGACTAGCGGGAGCTTACGAGCAGTACTTC	CASSQDGLAGAYEQYF